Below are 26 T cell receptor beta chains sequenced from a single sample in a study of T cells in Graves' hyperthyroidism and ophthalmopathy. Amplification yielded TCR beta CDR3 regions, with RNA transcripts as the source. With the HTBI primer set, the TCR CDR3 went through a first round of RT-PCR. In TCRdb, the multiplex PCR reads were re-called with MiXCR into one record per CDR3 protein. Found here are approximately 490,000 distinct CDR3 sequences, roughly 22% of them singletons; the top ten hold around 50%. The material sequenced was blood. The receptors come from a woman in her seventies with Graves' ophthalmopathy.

CDR3 in amino acids: CASSLDRGNDGYTF. For the CDR3, the DNA is TGTGCCAGCAGCTTAGACAGGGGTAATGATGGCTACACCTTC. The J gene is TRBJ1-2, the V gene TRBV13, with 7 nucleotides matching TRBD1. Trimming cost V 1 base and J 6 bases; bases outside gene matches: 5. This CDR3 contains 14 residues. Germline values: CDR1 PRHDT, CDR2 FYEKMQ (reference sequence).

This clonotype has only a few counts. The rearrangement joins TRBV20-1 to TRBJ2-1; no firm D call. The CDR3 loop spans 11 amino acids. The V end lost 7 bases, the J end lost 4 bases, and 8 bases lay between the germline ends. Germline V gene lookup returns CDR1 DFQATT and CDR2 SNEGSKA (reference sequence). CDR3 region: CSGSLYNEQFF. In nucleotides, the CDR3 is TGCAGTGGATCCCTTTACAATGAGCAGTTCTTC.

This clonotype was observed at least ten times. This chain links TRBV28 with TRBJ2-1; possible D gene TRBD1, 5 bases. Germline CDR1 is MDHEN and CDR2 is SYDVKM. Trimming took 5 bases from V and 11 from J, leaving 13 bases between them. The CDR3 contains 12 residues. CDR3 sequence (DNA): TGTGCCAGCAGTCTAACTATGGGGCAGCAGTTCTTC. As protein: CASSLTMGQQFF.

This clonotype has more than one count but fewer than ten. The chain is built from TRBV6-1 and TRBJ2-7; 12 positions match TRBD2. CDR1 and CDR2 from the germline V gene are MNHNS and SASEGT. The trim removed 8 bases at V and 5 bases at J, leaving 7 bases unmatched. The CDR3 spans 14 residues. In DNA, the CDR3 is TGTGCCAGCGCGCTAGCGGGAGGGTGGGACGAGCAGTACTTC. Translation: CASALAGGWDEQYF.

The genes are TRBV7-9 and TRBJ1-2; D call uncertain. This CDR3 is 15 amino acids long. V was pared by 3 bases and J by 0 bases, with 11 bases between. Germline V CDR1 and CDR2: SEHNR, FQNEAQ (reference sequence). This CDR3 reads CASSFPFVPNYGYTF. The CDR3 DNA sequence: TGTGCCAGCAGCTTCCCCTTTGTCCCTAACTATGGCTACACCTTC.

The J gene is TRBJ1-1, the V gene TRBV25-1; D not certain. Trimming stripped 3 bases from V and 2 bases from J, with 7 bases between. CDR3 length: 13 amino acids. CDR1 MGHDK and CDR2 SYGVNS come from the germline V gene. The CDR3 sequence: CASSEMFNTEAFF. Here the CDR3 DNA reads TGTGCCAGCAGTGAGATGTTTAACACTGAAGCTTTCTTT.

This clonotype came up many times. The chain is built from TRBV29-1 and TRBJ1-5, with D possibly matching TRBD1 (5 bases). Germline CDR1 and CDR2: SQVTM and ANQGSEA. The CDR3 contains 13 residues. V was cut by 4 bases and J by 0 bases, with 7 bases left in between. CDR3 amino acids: CSVARDSNQPQHF. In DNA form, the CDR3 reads TGCAGCGTTGCCAGGGATAGCAATCAGCCCCAGCATTTT.

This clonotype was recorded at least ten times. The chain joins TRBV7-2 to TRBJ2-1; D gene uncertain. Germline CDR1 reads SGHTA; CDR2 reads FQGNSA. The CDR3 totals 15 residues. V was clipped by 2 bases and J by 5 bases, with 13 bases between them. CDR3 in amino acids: CASSLLVSGHNEQFF. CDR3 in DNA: TGTGCCAGCAGCTTACTCGTATCTGGGCACAATGAGCAGTTCTTC.

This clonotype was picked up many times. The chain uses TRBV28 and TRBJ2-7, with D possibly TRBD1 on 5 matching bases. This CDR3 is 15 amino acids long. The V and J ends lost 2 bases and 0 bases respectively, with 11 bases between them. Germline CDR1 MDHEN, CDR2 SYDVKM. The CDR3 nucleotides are TGTGCCAGCAGTTTAGTGACAGCCGTCTCCTACGAGCAGTACTTC. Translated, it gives CASSLVTAVSYEQYF.

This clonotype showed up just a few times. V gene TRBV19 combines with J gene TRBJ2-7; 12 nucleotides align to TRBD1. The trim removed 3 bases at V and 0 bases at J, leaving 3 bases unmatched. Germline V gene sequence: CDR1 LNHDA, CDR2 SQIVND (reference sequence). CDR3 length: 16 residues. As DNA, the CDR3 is TGTGCCAGTAGTATCCGGGACAGGGGGCGCTCCTACGAGCAGTACTTC. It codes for CASSIRDRGRSYEQYF.

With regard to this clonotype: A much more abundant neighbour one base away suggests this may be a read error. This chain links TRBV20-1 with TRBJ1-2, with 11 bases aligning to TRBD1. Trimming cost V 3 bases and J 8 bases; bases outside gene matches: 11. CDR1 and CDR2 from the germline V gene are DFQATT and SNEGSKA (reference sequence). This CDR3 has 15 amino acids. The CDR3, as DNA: TGCAGTGCTAGCCCGCGGACAGGGGGCGCCGGGGGCTACACCTTC. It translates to CSASPRTGGAGGYTF.

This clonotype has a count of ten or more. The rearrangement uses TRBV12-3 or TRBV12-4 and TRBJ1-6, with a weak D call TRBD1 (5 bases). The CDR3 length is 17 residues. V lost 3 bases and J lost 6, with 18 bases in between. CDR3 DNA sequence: TGTGCCAGCAGTTTTTCCGGATCCAGGGTCGGTAATTCACCCCTCCACTTT. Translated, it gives CASSFSGSRVGNSPLHF.

For the CDR3, the DNA is TGTGCCACCAGTGATTTCGGGGCTAGACATGAGCAGTTCTTC. This encodes CATSDFGARHEQFF. The chain links TRBV24-1 to TRBJ2-1; D possibly uses TRBD1 or TRBD2 (5 bases each). The CDR3 consists of 14 residues. Germline V lookup: CDR1 KGHDR, CDR2 SFDVKD. Trimming left V 1 base short and J 8 bases short, with 11 bases between.

The CDR3 region has the DNA TGTGCCAGCAGCCAGAATCCTAGCACAGATACGCAGTATTTT. Protein sequence: CASSQNPSTDTQYF. The chain couples TRBV3-1 to TRBJ2-3; no definite D call. The V gene lost 3 bases and the J gene lost 0 bases, with 7 bases spanning the gap. Germline lookup yields CDR1 LGHDT and CDR2 YNNKEL (reference sequence). The CDR3 has 14 residues.

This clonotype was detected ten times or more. The chain's CDR3 is CASSYGQVSEAFF. DNA for the CDR3: TGTGCCAGCAGTTACGGGCAGGTCTCTGAAGCTTTCTTT. The chain carries TRBV6-5 and TRBJ1-1; D is uncertain. The ends were cut back, 2 bases at V and 6 bases at J, with 10 bases in the middle. This CDR3 has 13 amino acids. Germline CDR1 MNHEY, CDR2 SVGAGI.

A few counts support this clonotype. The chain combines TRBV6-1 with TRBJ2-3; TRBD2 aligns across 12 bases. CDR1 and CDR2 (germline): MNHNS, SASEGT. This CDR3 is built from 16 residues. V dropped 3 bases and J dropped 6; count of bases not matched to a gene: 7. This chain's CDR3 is CASSDRSSGRGDTQYF. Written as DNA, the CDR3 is TGTGCCAGCAGTGATCGCTCTAGCGGGAGGGGTGATACGCAGTATTTT.

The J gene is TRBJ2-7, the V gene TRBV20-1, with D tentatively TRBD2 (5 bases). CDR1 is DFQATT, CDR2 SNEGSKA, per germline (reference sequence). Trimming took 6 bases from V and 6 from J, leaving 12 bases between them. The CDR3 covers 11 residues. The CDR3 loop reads CSAWVATEQYF. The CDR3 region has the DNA TGCAGTGCATGGGTAGCGACCGAGCAGTACTTC.

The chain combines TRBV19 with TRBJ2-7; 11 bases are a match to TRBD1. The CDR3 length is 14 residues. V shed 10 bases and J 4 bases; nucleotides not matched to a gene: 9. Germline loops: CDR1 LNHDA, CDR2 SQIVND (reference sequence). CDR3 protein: CATARTGGSYEQYF. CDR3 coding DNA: TGTGCCACCGCGAGGACAGGGGGCTCATACGAGCAGTACTTC.

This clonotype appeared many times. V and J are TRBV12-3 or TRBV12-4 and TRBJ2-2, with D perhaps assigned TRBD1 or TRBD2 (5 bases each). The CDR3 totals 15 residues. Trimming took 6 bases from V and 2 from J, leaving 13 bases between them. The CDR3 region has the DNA TGTGCCAGCAGGGGTAAAGGGACCAACACCGGGGAGCTGTTTTTT. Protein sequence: CASRGKGTNTGELFF.

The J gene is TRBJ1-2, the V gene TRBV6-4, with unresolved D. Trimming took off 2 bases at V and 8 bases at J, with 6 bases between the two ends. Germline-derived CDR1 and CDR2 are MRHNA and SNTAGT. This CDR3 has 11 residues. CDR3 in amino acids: CASSDGRGYTF. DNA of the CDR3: TGTGCCAGCAGTGACGGCAGAGGCTACACCTTC.

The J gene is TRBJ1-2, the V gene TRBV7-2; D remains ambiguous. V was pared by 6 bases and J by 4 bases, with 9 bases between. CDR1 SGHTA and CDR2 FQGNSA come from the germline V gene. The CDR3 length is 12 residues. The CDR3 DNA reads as TGTGCCAGCAGTCCAGAGGTCTATGGCTACACCTTC. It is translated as CASSPEVYGYTF.

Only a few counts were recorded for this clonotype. CDR3 sequence (DNA): TGCAGTGCTCTGGGGGCTAGCTGGACCTACGAGCAGTACTTC. Its protein product is CSALGASWTYEQYF. The genes are TRBV20-1 and TRBJ2-7; a possible D gene is TRBD1 (6 bases). Germline values: CDR1 DFQATT, CDR2 SNEGSKA (reference sequence). The CDR3 contains 14 residues. V was trimmed by 5 bases and J by 2 bases, leaving 16 bases between them.

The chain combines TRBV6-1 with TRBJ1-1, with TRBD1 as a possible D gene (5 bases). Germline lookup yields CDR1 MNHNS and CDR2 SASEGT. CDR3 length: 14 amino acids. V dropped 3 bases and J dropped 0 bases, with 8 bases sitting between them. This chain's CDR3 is CASSDGGVNTEAFF. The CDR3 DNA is TGTGCCAGCAGTGACGGAGGGGTGAACACTGAAGCTTTCTTT.

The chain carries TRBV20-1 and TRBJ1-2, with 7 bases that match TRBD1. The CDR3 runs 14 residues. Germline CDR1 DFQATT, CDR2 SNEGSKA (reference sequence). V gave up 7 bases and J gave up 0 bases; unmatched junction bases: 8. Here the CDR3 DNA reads TGCAGTGTAGGACAGGACCCAGCTAACTATGGCTACACCTTC. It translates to CSVGQDPANYGYTF.

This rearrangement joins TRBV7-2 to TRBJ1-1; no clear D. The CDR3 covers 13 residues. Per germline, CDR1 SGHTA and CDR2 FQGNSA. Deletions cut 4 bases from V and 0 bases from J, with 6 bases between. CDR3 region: CASSSPMNTEAFF. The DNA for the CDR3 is TGTGCCAGCAGCTCCCCAATGAACACTGAAGCTTTCTTT.

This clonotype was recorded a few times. Written as DNA, the CDR3 is TGTGCCAGCAGCGTAGCCGGGACAGGGGATCAGCCCCAGCATTTT. Amino acid sequence: CASSVAGTGDQPQHF. The V and J genes are TRBV9 and TRBJ1-5, with 10 bases aligning to TRBD1. Germline CDR1 and CDR2: SGDLS and YYNGEE. After removal of 0 bases from V and 5 bases from J, the junction contained 2 bases not matched to a gene. The CDR3 loop spans 15 amino acids. The complete variable domain, with remaining parts taken from reference TRBV9 and TRBJ1-5, reads DSGVTQTPKHLITATGQRVTLRCSPRSGDLSVYWYQQSLDQGLQFLIQYYNGEERAKGNILERFSAQQFPDLHSELNLSSLELGDSALYFCASSVAGTGDQPQHFGDGTRLSIL.